The 6 T cell receptor beta chains presented below share a single source sample, sequenced in a study of PD-1 blockade in classical Hodgkin lymphoma. Clones were read by immunoSEQ multiplex PCR, and TCRdb kept only the in-frame ones, dropping some. This sample has 75,000 to 100,000 clones, with 81% found just once. No patient escaped relapse after autologous stem cell transplantation, and brentuximab vedotin exposure varied. Sample: peripheral blood mononuclear cells (PBMCs), taken before the second cycle of nivolumab. These receptor sequences come from a human donor with classical Hodgkin lymphoma.

This chain uses TRBV5-6 with TRBJ2-1, with D possibly being TRBD2 (6 bases). V was pared by 1 base and J by 4 bases, with 15 bases between. This CDR3 comprises 16 residues. The germline CDR1 and CDR2 sequences are SGHDT and YYEEEE. This CDR3 is CASSLFPGTEYNEQFF. The CDR3 DNA is TGTGCCAGCAGCTTGTTCCCCGGGACTGAATACAATGAGCAGTTCTTC.

This clone is a singleton in its sample. The DNA of the CDR3 is TGCGCCAGCAGCAAGGGACTAGCGGGAGGCCTAAACACCGGGGAGCTGTTTTTT. Its translation is CASSKGLAGGLNTGELFF. V and J are TRBV5-1 and TRBJ2-2, with 15 bases lining up with TRBD2. Germline-derived CDR1 and CDR2 are SGHRS and YFSETQ. V lost 4 bases, J lost 2 bases, and 6 bases stayed unmatched. The CDR3 is 18 residues long. Combining the CDR3 with reference TRBV5-1 and TRBJ2-2 gives the whole variable domain KAGVTQTPRYLIKTRGQQVTLSCSPISGHRSVSWYQQTPGQGLQFLFEYFSETQRNKGNFPGRFSGRQFSNSRSEMNVSTLELGDSALYLCASSKGLAGGLNTGELFFGEGSRLTVL.

V is TRBV19 and J is TRBJ1-1; D is ambiguous. Germline V CDR1 and CDR2: LNHDA, SQIVND (reference sequence). Deletions cut 6 bases from V and 4 bases from J, with 24 bases between. The CDR3 runs to 17 residues. The CDR3 loop reads CASSKNPGPPRGTEAFF. CDR3 in DNA: TGTGCCAGTAGCAAAAACCCGGGCCCACCGCGAGGCACTGAAGCTTTCTTT.

This sequence joins TRBV21-1 and TRBJ2-2; the DNA was not used to check the table's D call, TRBD2. TRBV21-1 is recorded as a pseudogene. The CDR3 totals 17 residues. The CDR3 sequence is CASSKERGVAGFGELFF. CDR3 sequence (DNA): TGTGCCAGCAGCAAAGAAAGAGGGGTGGCGGGATTCGGGGAGCTGTTTTTT.

This chain connects TRBV19 to TRBJ2-7, with D perhaps TRBD1 or TRBD2 (5 bases each). Germline V gene data show CDR1 as LNHDA and CDR2 as SQIVND (reference sequence). Trimming removed 4 bases from V and 1 base from J, with 14 bases in between. The CDR3 spans 15 residues. The chain's CDR3 is CASSTNIGGSYEQYF. CDR3 coding DNA: TGTGCCAGTAGTACTAATATTGGGGGATCCTACGAGCAGTACTTC.

The rearrangement links TRBV5-4 to TRBJ2-1; 12 nucleotides align to TRBD2. V was clipped by 3 bases and J by 7 bases; unmatched bases: 8. There are 16 residues in the CDR3. CDR1 and CDR2 (germline): SGHNT, YYREEE (reference sequence). The CDR3 region has the DNA TGTGCCAGCAGCTCCCATCAGACTAGCGGGAGAAATGAGCAGTTCTTC. It is translated as CASSSHQTSGRNEQFF.